The 19 T cell receptor beta chains listed next were all sequenced from one sample in a study of tumor-infiltrating lymphocytes in primary liver carcinoma. TCR beta cDNA came from about 470 ng total RNA, primed with a constant-region primer. A slightly modified ARM-PCR protocol with three nested multiplex PCR rounds produced these TCR beta libraries. TRBV1-TRBV30 forward primers paired with a C-beta reverse primer drove the first two PCR rounds, about 10 cycles each. MiXCR, applied by TCRdb to the multiplex PCR reads, yields one record per CDR3 protein. In the table there are roughly 30,000 distinct CDR3 sequences, less than 75% of which are singletons. Unsorted bulk tissue of roughly 18-31 mg yielded co-extracted RNA and DNA. The sequenced material came from liver tumor tissue from sampling region 3. The subset was: tumor region T3, left-lateral pole. The source of these receptors is a woman aged 25-40 years with primary liver carcinoma and hepatitis B virus infection.

This clonotype was seen ten or more times. The chain recombines TRBV5-1 with TRBJ2-7; 9 bases fit TRBD1. With 0 bases clipped from V and 2 bases from J, the junction kept 6 bases outside the gene matches. The germline V gene has CDR1 SGHRS and CDR2 YFSETQ. This CDR3 is 16 amino acids long. The CDR3 coding sequence is TGCGCCAGCAGCTTGGATGGACAGGGGTTGGCCTACGAGCAGTACTTC. Translated: CASSLDGQGLAYEQYF.

Worth noting for this clonotype: Compared with germline, one end of the junction differs, possibly owing to a read error. The V gene is TRBV13, the J gene TRBJ2-5; tentative D call: TRBD1 (5 bases). Looked up from germline, CDR1 is PRHDT and CDR2 is FYEKMQ (reference sequence). The CDR3 consists of 14 residues. The CDR3 region is CVSSRRQGKEAQYF. The CDR3 DNA reads as TGTGTCAGCAGCCGACGCCAGGGTAAAGAGGCCCAGTACTTC.

This clonotype appeared a single time. This may stem from a read error, because a much larger clone lies one nucleotide away. The chain joins TRBV11-3 to TRBJ2-1, with TRBD1 as a possible D gene (5 bases). V was clipped by 7 bases and J by 5 bases, with 18 bases between them. CDR1 is SGHNT, CDR2 YENEEA, per germline. The CDR3 consists of 15 residues. The DNA of the CDR3 is TGTGCCAGCATCTCACAGGTTCCTCTCGACAATGAGCAGTTCTTC. Amino acid sequence: CASISQVPLDNEQFF.

Comment on this clonotype: A read error may produce the germline difference seen at one junction end. The V and J genes are TRBV10-1 and TRBJ2-2; tentatively, D is TRBD2 (5 bases). CDR3 length equals 13 residues. Germline V gives CDR1 WNHNN, CDR2 SYGVQD (reference sequence). CDR3 residues: CASSERSTGELFF. Here the CDR3 DNA reads TGCGCCAGCAGTGAACGAAGCACCGGGGAGTTGTTTTTT.

A remark on this clonotype: A junction boundary mismatches the germline segment, possibly from a read error. The gene calls are TRBV11-2 and TRBJ2-7, with 9 bases identical to TRBD1. CDR3 size: 15 residues. Germline values: CDR1 SGHAT, CDR2 FQNNGV. DNA of the CDR3: TGTGCCAGCAGCTTCACCTCACAGGGGGCGGGGGAGCACTATTTC. This gives the protein CASSFTSQGAGEHYF.

As to this clonotype: The missing conserved phenylalanine or tryptophan at the end of this CDR3 makes a read error likely. It is unclear where the CDR3 begins or ends on the DNA, so no DNA is shown, and the CDR3 is as TCRdb lists it. The chain is built from TRBV4-3 and TRBJ1-6; the DNA was not compared with TRBD1, the D call given in the table. Germline assignment: CDR1 LGHNA and CDR2 YSLEER. The CDR3 adds up to 16 amino acids, both ends counted. The CDR3 loop is CASSHLTGQGGSPLRI.

Regarding this clonotype: The missing conserved phenylalanine or tryptophan at the end of this CDR3 makes a read error likely. The chain combines TRBV7-8 with TRBJ2-1, with 12 nucleotides matching TRBD2. CDR1 is SGHVS, CDR2 FQNEAQ, per germline. The V gene end was trimmed by 4 bases and the J gene end by 10 bases; junction bases not matched to a gene: 8. The CDR3 has 15 amino acids. The CDR3 nucleotides read TGTGCCAGCAGCTCTCGACTAGCGGGAGTAACGGAGCAGTTCTCC. Residues: CASSSRLAGVTEQFS.

As concerns this clonotype: A read error is possible here, since a much larger clone lies one base away. V gene TRBV6-5 combines with J gene TRBJ2-7; D possibly corresponds to TRBD2 (5 bases). The CDR3 loop spans 15 amino acids. CDR1 is MNHEY and CDR2 is SVGAGI in the germline V gene. CDR3 sequence: CASSHSLARSYEQYF. CDR3 sequence (DNA): TGTGCCAGCAGTCACTCGCTAGCCCGCTCCTACGAGCAGTACTTC.

A remark on this clonotype: A junction end diverges from the germline sequence, so it may reflect a read error. This chain joins TRBV4-3 and TRBJ2-2; TRBD2 aligns across 13 bases. The germline V gene has CDR1 LGHNA and CDR2 YSLEER. The CDR3 has 19 residues. CDR3 residues: CTRSVLAGGPRSNTGEPFF. The CDR3 nucleotides are TGCACCAGAAGCGTACTAGCGGGAGGGCCCCGTTCAAACACCGGGGAGCCGTTTTTT.

This clonotype has more than one count but fewer than ten. CDR3: CARYTGGRAEAFF. The CDR3 bases are TGTGCCAGATATACAGGGGGGAGGGCTGAAGCTTTCTTT. The chain recombines TRBV11-2 with TRBJ1-1, with 8 bases that match TRBD1. Germline V CDR1 and CDR2: SGHAT, FQNNGV. This CDR3 is 13 amino acids long. Losses at the gene ends were 9 bases for V and 6 bases for J; bases not matched to a gene: 9.

For this clonotype: The germline gene is not matched at one end of the junction; a read error may be the cause. V gene TRBV11-3 combines with J gene TRBJ2-5, with a possible D match to TRBD2 (5 bases). CDR1 and CDR2 from the germline V gene are SGHNT and YENEEA. The CDR3 totals 15 residues. The DNA for the CDR3 is TGTGCTAGCAGCCCACCGGAGGACTACCAAGAGACCCAGTACTTC. Its translation: CASSPPEDYQETQYF.

This clonotype is medium-sized in the sample. The V call is TRBV6-2 or TRBV6-3, the J call TRBJ1-5; possible D gene TRBD1, 5 bases. Trimming removed 4 bases from V and 6 bases from J, with 13 bases in between. There are 14 residues in the CDR3. The V gene's germline CDR1 is MNHEY and CDR2 SVGEGT. Here the CDR3 DNA reads TGTGCCAGCAGTTCGGCCGCAGGGATTCAGCCCCAGCATTTT. This sequence encodes CASSSAAGIQPQHF.

This clonotype is a singleton in its sample. The junction does not match germline at one end; this may be a read error. This sequence joins TRBV11-3 and TRBJ2-1; 9 bases are shared with TRBD2. Germline CDR1 and CDR2: SGHNT and YENEEA. The CDR3 is 18 residues long. CDR3 sequence reads: CASCLGQGGRACYNEQFF. The CDR3 DNA is TGTGCCAGCTGCTTAGGTCAAGGCGGGAGGGCCTGCTACAATGAGCAGTTCTTC.

In this sample, this clonotype turned up a few times. At one of its ends the junction is not consistent with the germline gene, which may arise from a read error. CDR3: CANSSQVPLNNKQFF. CDR3 bases: TGTGCCAACAGCTCACAGGTTCCTCTCAACAATAAGCAGTTCTTC. The V call is TRBV11-3, the J call TRBJ2-1; weak D call: TRBD1 (5 bases). Germline assignment: CDR1 SGHNT and CDR2 YENEEA. CDR3 length: 15 amino acids.

With respect to this clonotype: One end of the junction is discordant with germline, which a read error may explain. V usage is TRBV6-6 and J usage is TRBJ1-6; D is possibly TRBD1 (6 bases). Germline CDR1 MNHNY, CDR2 SVGAGI (reference sequence). The CDR3 covers 14 residues. Here the CDR3 DNA reads TGTTCCAGCAGTTACACAGGGAAGGATCCACCCCCCCACTTT. It translates to CSSSYTGKDPPPHF.

This clonotype has at least ten counts. At one boundary the junction diverges from the germline segment, which might be a read error. The chain uses TRBV10-3 and TRBJ1-1, with a weak D call TRBD1 (6 bases). The CDR3 consists of 15 residues. The germline CDR1 and CDR2 sequences are ENHRY and SYGVKD. In DNA, the CDR3 is TGTGCCATCAGTGAATCACAGGGTTTAGACACTGAAGCTTCCTTT. Amino acid sequence: CAISESQGLDTEASF.

A note on this clonotype: The junction departs from the called germline gene at one end, perhaps through a read error. This rearrangement joins TRBV11-2 to TRBJ1-1; D remains unclear. The CDR3 totals 20 residues. Germline CDR1 reads SGHAT; CDR2 reads FQNNGV. The CDR3 nucleotides read TGTGCCGGCAGCGCTCGGGATAGTGGGCGCAAGAGGTGGAGTAACACTGAAGCTTTCTTT. Translated, it gives CAGSARDSGRKRWSNTEAFF.

This chain connects TRBV5-4 to TRBJ2-3; D is possibly TRBD1 (5 bases). Trimming left V 5 bases short and J 3 bases short, with 25 bases between. The length of the CDR3 is 18 residues. Per the germline V gene, CDR1 is SGHNT and CDR2 is YYREEE (reference sequence). The CDR3 DNA is TGTGCCAGCAGTAACCCGGCGGCCAACAGGAGTCGGACAGATACGCAGTATTTT. Translated, it gives CASSNPAANRSRTDTQYF. The complete variable domain, with remaining parts taken from reference TRBV5-4 and TRBJ2-3, reads ETGVTQSPTHLIKTRGQQVTLRCSSQSGHNTVSWYQQALGQGPQFIFQYYREEENGRGNFPPRFSGLQFPNYSSELNVNALELDDSALYLCASSNPAANRSRTDTQYFGPGTRLTVL.

The J gene is TRBJ2-1, the V gene TRBV12-3 or TRBV12-4; D possibly corresponds to TRBD2 (5 bases). The CDR3 is 15 residues long. Trimming left V 6 bases short and J 13 bases short, with 25 bases between. CDR3 loop: CASRTWTSGRFEQFF. The DNA for the CDR3 is TGTGCCAGCAGGACCTGGACCAGTGGGAGATTTGAACAGTTCTTC.